Below, one T cell receptor (beta chain) is given with its context. Its antigen is as yet unknown. CDR3 size: 14 residues. V was pared by 3 bases and J by 2 bases, with 10 bases between. The V gene's germline CDR1 is SQVTM and CDR2 ANQGSEA. Time point in this sample: blood from clinic visit 5 months post-surgery; TSC patient then seizure free. Only cases whose brain tissue showed the highest T cell transcript signatures were sequenced. At least one anti-epileptic drug was given before surgery. Profiled with immunoSEQ multiplex PCR; TCRdb holds only in-frame clones, not every one. The sample consists of 300,000 to 400,000 clones, over 85% of them appearing once. This entry comes from a study of brain T cells in children with intractable seizures. The study's findings and limits: Patients' HCMV serostatus was unknown; virus specificity rests on CDR3 similarity alone. Pre- and post-surgery blood differed in depth, so pre-surgery absences may be undersampling.

The chain links TRBV29-1 to TRBJ2-2; possible D gene TRBD1, 6 bases. Sequenced material: peripheral blood, taken around 5 months after surgery. The receptor was derived from a boy under two years old with tuberous sclerosis and intractable seizures. CDR3 protein: CSVDQQGNTGELFF. The CDR3 DNA follows: TGCAGCGTTGACCAACAGGGAAACACCGGGGAGCTGTTTTTT.